This TCR beta chain stems from a study of response to subunit inactivated influenza vaccine (dated by TCRdb to the late 2010s). Broadly, across the study: Deep quantitative profiling of the T cell receptor repertoire was used in the study to follow responses to a trivalent subunit inactivated influenza vaccine.

The library was generated by RT-PCR. TCRdb shows the sequencer as Illumina HiSeq 2500. TCRdb itself trimmed the public reads at Q25 with fastp, ran MiXCR and retained productive beta chains. Rows with a matching CDR3 protein are joined into one entry that keeps the most common DNA and genes. Present in this sample are about 180,000 distinct CDR3 sequences, roughly a tenth of which were seen just once. Roughly 33% of the sample is held by the ten biggest clonotypes. This clonotype was seen ten or more times. The specificity of this receptor is unknown. There are no base qualities to consult, and no much larger clone falls within one base. Between the V and J ends, shortened by 2 bases and 3 bases respectively, the junction contains 12 bases. CDR1 SGDLS and CDR2 YYNGEE were looked up in the germline V gene. Taken from cysteine to phenylalanine, the CDR3 has 14 residues. Just CDR3 DNA is preserved here, 42 bases in frame from base 1.

On the study overall, not on this receptor specifically: The authors proposed that each seasonal influenza vaccination may bring in only a limited number of new T cells.

The receptor was isolated from a man aged 50-75 years who received an inactivated influenza vaccine. Donor details come from another sample of the same person, matched by shared clones. This material consisted of CD8+ T cells sorted from PBMCs, taken less than 30 months after vaccination. Recombination connected TRBV9 to TRBJ2-7; the D gene is perhaps TRBD2, from 6 matching bases. The CDR3 protein is CASSVGTPYYEQYF. The sequence in DNA is TGTGCCAGCAGCGTCGGGACTCCATACTACGAGCAGTACTTC.